Below, 14 T cell receptor beta chains from the same sample are listed, as sequenced in a study of blood T cell repertoires in COVID-19 (dated by TCRdb to the early 2020s). Libraries were made using the immunoSEQ multiplex PCR assay. What TCRdb holds here is the immuneACCESS table cut down to in-frame rearrangements. Part of the clones is not present; checked against another copy, under half of the missing clones reflect an unresolved V gene, and the others are unexplained. This sample comprises under 200,000 clones, approximately 77% of them detected only once. Of the sample, 15% to 20% is held by the ten largest clones. Sequenced sample: PBMCs or T cells enriched from blood (not recorded which). The receptors come from a man between 60 and 75 years old who had recovered from COVID-19.

The chain joins TRBV6-6 to TRBJ1-1; no definite D call. CDR1 and CDR2 from the germline V gene are MNHNY and SVGAGI (reference sequence). The CDR3 extends over 15 amino acids. Deletions cut 2 bases from V and 10 bases from J, with 20 bases between. The CDR3 DNA is TGTGCCAGCAGTTACGCCCCCTTAGACACTCGGGGAGCTTTCTTT. Amino acids: CASSYAPLDTRGAFF.

The rearrangement uses TRBV30 and TRBJ1-2; 7 nucleotides align to TRBD1. The V and J ends lost 5 bases and 8 bases, in that order; junction bases with no gene match: 11. This CDR3 has 13 amino acids. The V gene's germline CDR1 is GTSNPN and CDR2 SVGIG (reference sequence). The CDR3 here is CAWEGQHSNGYTF. CDR3 sequence (DNA): TGTGCCTGGGAGGGACAGCACTCCAACGGCTACACCTTC.

This chain joins TRBV24-1 and TRBJ2-5; the D gene is possibly TRBD1 (5 bases). Deletions cut 0 bases from V and 5 bases from J, with 9 bases between. Germline assignment: CDR1 KGHDR and CDR2 SFDVKD. The CDR3 sequence is 14 residues long. The CDR3 bases are TGTGCCACCAGTGATTTGGGCCCAGGGGAGACCCAGTACTTC. Its translation is CATSDLGPGETQYF.

V is TRBV12-3 or TRBV12-4 and J is TRBJ1-1; a weak D match, TRBD1 (5 bases). With 2 bases removed from V and 10 bases from J, the gap between germline ends came to 11 bases. This CDR3 spans 12 amino acids. DNA for the CDR3: TGTGCCAGCAGTTTAAGCCAGGGACTAGCTTTCTTT. Translating gives CASSLSQGLAFF.

The V call is TRBV7-9, the J call TRBJ1-1; no clear D. V lost 3 bases and J lost 5, with 13 bases in between. CDR3 length equals 14 residues. From germline, CDR1 is SEHNR and CDR2 FQNEAQ (reference sequence). The CDR3 sequence: CASSFADRKTEAFF. The CDR3 DNA reads TGTGCCAGCAGCTTCGCAGATCGAAAAACTGAAGCTTTCTTT.

The CDR3 is CASSRTATTNEKLFF. DNA of the CDR3: TGTGCCAGCAGCCGGACAGCCACAACTAATGAAAAACTGTTTTTT. The chain combines TRBV3-1 (or the pseudogene TRBV3-2) with TRBJ1-4; TRBD1 might be the D (6 bases). CDR1 and CDR2 (germline): LGHDT, YNNKEL (reference sequence). There are 15 residues in the CDR3. V dropped 4 bases and J dropped 0 bases, with 9 bases sitting between them.

This clone was counted only a few times. The CDR3: CASSDGPNYGYTF. CDR3 sequence (DNA): TGTGCCAGCAGTGACGGGCCTAACTATGGCTACACCTTC. The V gene is TRBV6-4, the J gene TRBJ1-2; D gene ambiguous. Germline lookup yields CDR1 MRHNA and CDR2 SNTAGT. Trimming shortened V by 2 bases and J by 0 bases, and 4 bases separated the two germline ends. The CDR3 consists of 13 residues.

V and J are TRBV5-1 and TRBJ2-5; D might be TRBD2 (5 bases). Trimming cost V 0 bases and J 0 bases, with 9 bases left between them. The CDR3 length is 15 residues. In germline, CDR1 is SGHRS, CDR2 YFSETQ. CDR3 protein: CASSLDGMYQETQYF. In nucleotides, the CDR3 is TGCGCCAGCAGCTTGGACGGGATGTACCAAGAGACCCAGTACTTC.

This chain joins TRBV7-6 and TRBJ1-2, with TRBD1 identical over 11 bases. Looked up from germline, CDR1 is SGHVS and CDR2 is FNYEAQ. The CDR3 is 15 amino acids. The V gene end was trimmed by 5 bases and the J gene end by 6 bases; junction bases not matched to a gene: 8. The CDR3 DNA is TGTGCCAGCAGCGTTATTCCGGGACAGGGGGATGGCTACACCTTC. Its translation is CASSVIPGQGDGYTF.

V and J are TRBV4-1 and TRBJ1-2; 9 bases match TRBD1. Looked up from germline, CDR1 is MGHRA and CDR2 is YSYEKL. Trimming took 5 bases from V and 7 from J; bases not matched to a gene: 14. The CDR3 contains 16 residues. In DNA form, the CDR3 reads TGCGCCAGCAGCAAGGGACAGGGAGCAACTATGGGTGGCTACACCTTC. This codes for CASSKGQGATMGGYTF.

A few counts support this clone. The chain links TRBV28 to TRBJ1-2; D possibly corresponds to TRBD1 (5 bases). This CDR3 is built from 15 residues. Germline CDR1 is MDHEN and CDR2 is SYDVKM. Trimming took 1 base from V and 4 from J, leaving 13 bases between them. CDR3 sequence reads: CASSLSPRESYGYTF. The CDR3 DNA reads as TGTGCCAGCAGTTTATCCCCCAGGGAATCCTATGGCTACACCTTC.

This sequence joins TRBV15 and TRBJ2-2; 7 nucleotides agree with TRBD1. Trimming at V came to 0 bases and at J to 6 bases, leaving 16 bases not matched to a gene. The CDR3 spans 19 residues. Germline values: CDR1 LNHNV, CDR2 YYDKDF (reference sequence). CDR3 residues: CATSREGTVVGRTAGELFF. The CDR3 nucleotides are TGTGCCACCAGCAGAGAGGGGACAGTTGTTGGGCGTACCGCCGGGGAGCTGTTTTTT.

This clone was seen just once. The gene calls are TRBV15 and TRBJ1-3, with 10 bases identical to TRBD1. Germline V gene lookup returns CDR1 LNHNV and CDR2 YYDKDF (reference sequence). V gave up 5 bases and J gave up 0 bases; unmatched junction bases: 4. The CDR3 is 16 amino acids. CDR3 nucleotides: TGTGCCACCAGCCGGGACAGGGGAAACTCTGGAAACACCATATATTTT. It is translated as CATSRDRGNSGNTIYF.

The chain uses TRBV2 and TRBJ2-1; 9 bases are a match to TRBD2. Unmatched junction bases numbered 3, after V lost 5 bases and J lost 7 bases. Germline V lookup: CDR1 SNHLY, CDR2 FYNNEI. There are 13 residues in the CDR3. This chain's CDR3 is CASSPGLANEQFF. DNA of the CDR3: TGTGCCAGCAGTCCCGGACTAGCGAATGAGCAGTTCTTC. The complete variable domain, with remaining parts taken from reference TRBV2 and TRBJ2-1, reads EPEVTQTPSHQVTQMGQEVILRCVPISNHLYFYWYRQILGQKVEFLVSFYNNEISEKSEIFDDQFSVERPDGSNFTLKIRSTKLEDSAMYFCASSPGLANEQFFGPGTRLTVL.